This T cell receptor (beta chain) was sequenced for a study of blood T cell repertoires in COVID-19. Overall study context: Donors in the United States, Italy and Spain gave samples during acute or convalescent COVID-19.

The CDR3 loop spans 17 amino acids. Trimming shortened V by 4 bases and J by 3 bases, and 19 bases separated the two germline ends. In germline, CDR1 is MGHRA, CDR2 YSYEKL. Libraries were prepared by immunoSEQ multiplex PCR; TCRdb keeps only in-frame clonotypes and omits some of them. The sample yields around 100,000 clones, around 86% seen once. The source of this sequence is a man aged 35 to 55 with acute or convalescent COVID-19. The sample was peripheral blood. The chain employs TRBV4-1 and TRBJ1-3; D may be TRBD1 (5 bases). CDR3 sequence reads: CASSRQGISLSGNTIYF. The CDR3 nucleotides are TGCGCCAGCAGCCGTCAGGGTATTTCGTTGAGTGGAAACACCATATATTTT.